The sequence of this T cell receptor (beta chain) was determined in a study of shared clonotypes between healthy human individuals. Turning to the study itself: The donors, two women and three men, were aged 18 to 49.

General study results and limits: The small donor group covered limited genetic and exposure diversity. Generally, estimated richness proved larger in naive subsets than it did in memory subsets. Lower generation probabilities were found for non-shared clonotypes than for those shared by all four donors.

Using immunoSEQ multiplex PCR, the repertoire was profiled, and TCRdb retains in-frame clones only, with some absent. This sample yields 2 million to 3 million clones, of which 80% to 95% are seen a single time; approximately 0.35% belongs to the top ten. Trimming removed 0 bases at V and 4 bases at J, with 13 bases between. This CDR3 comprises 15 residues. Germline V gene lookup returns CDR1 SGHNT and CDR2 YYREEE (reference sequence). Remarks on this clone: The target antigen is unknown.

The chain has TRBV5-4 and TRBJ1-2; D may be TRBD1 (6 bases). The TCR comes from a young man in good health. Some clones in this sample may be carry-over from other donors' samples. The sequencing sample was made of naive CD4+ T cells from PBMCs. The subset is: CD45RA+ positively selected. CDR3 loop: CASSLDLRDTYGYTF. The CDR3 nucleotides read TGTGCCAGCAGCTTGGACCTCCGGGACACCTATGGCTACACCTTC.